This entry lists 26 T cell receptor beta chains sequenced from one sample in a study of blood T cells in healthy people across ages. A second roughly 7 to 12 cycle PCR used barcoded and J-beta primers. MiXCR was run by TCRdb on the 5' RACE reads, yielding one entry per CDR3 protein. This table holds about 730,000 distinct CDR3 sequences, around 40% found once. The specimen was blood. The receptors originated from a woman aged 55 to 70 in good health.

This clonotype was observed a few times. The chain is built from TRBV7-8 and TRBJ2-5; a possible D gene is TRBD1 (6 bases). Germline values: CDR1 SGHVS, CDR2 FQNEAQ. V dropped 1 base and J dropped 9 bases, with 9 bases sitting between them. CDR3 length equals 12 residues. The CDR3 sequence is CASSLGGRAQYF. CDR3 bases: TGTGCCAGCAGCTTAGGGGGGCGGGCCCAGTACTTC.

This clonotype was seen only a few times. The chain uses TRBV6-6 and TRBJ1-1, with a tentative D call TRBD1 (5 bases). Germline-derived CDR1 and CDR2 are MNHNY and SVGAGI (reference sequence). Between the trimmed V and J ends, which lost 2 bases and 0 bases, there was a span of 7 bases. This CDR3 comprises 14 residues. Here the CDR3 reads CASSYLDMNTEAFF. CDR3 nucleotide sequence: TGTGCCAGCAGTTACCTGGACATGAACACTGAAGCTTTCTTT.

The chain links TRBV10-1 to TRBJ2-3; D tentatively reads TRBD1 or TRBD2 (6 bases each). The V gene's germline CDR1 is WNHNN and CDR2 SYGVQD (reference sequence). This CDR3 spans 14 amino acids. Trimming pared 6 bases from V and 0 bases from J, leaving 10 bases between. The CDR3 nucleotides read TGCGCCAGCAGCGGGGGCCGGAGCACAGATACGCAGTATTTT. Its protein product is CASSGGRSTDTQYF.

This clonotype has a count of ten or more. The chain recombines TRBV9 with TRBJ2-7; D might be TRBD2 (5 bases). Trimming stripped 0 bases from V and 4 bases from J, with 5 bases between. This CDR3 has 12 residues. Germline V gene sequence: CDR1 SGDLS, CDR2 YYNGEE. The CDR3 spells CASSVGGYEQYF. The CDR3 DNA reads TGTGCCAGCAGCGTAGGCGGGTACGAGCAGTACTTC.

The J gene is TRBJ2-3, the V gene TRBV21-1; the DNA was not compared with TRBD2, the D call given in the table. TRBV21-1 is deemed a pseudogene. The CDR3 has 21 residues. The CDR3 sequence is CASSFRSTSGRGRGSTDTQYF. Written as DNA, the CDR3 is TGTGCCAGCAGCTTCCGCTCCACTAGCGGGAGGGGGAGAGGTAGCACAGATACGCAGTATTTT.

This clonotype was detected only once. J is TRBJ2-1 and V is TRBV7-3, with 7 nucleotides matching TRBD2. This CDR3 region has 17 residues. CDR1 and CDR2 from the germline V gene are SGHTA and FQGTGA. The V gene end was trimmed by 4 bases and the J gene end by 7 bases; junction bases not matched to a gene: 16. Written as DNA, the CDR3 is TGTGCCAGCAGCTCTAGGTGGTTGGGGACTACTGGGAATGAGCAGTTCTTC. Translation: CASSSRWLGTTGNEQFF.

The rearrangement joins TRBV5-1 to TRBJ1-2, with a tentative D call TRBD1 (5 bases). V was trimmed by 4 bases and J by 4 bases, leaving 20 bases between them. Germline V lookup: CDR1 SGHRS, CDR2 YFSETQ. The CDR3 is made up of 16 amino acids. CDR3: CASSRAGKRGSYGYTF. In nucleotides, the CDR3 is TGCGCCAGCAGCCGGGCGGGGAAAAGGGGAAGCTATGGCTACACCTTC. Looking up the rest from reference TRBV5-1 and TRBJ1-2 gives the full variable domain: KAGVTQTPRYLIKTRGQQVTLSCSPISGHRSVSWYQQTPGQGLQFLFEYFSETQRNKGNFPGRFSGRQFSNSRSEMNVSTLELGDSALYLCASSRAGKRGSYGYTFGSGTRLTVV.

This chain links TRBV29-1 with TRBJ2-5; 11 bases fit TRBD2. Trimming cost V 4 bases and J 7 bases; bases outside gene matches: 11. CDR1 is SQVTM, CDR2 ANQGSEA, per germline. The CDR3 contains 15 residues. The DNA for the CDR3 is TGCAGCGTTGCGACTAGCGGGAAGTCGAAGGGGACCCAGTACTTC. It yields the protein CSVATSGKSKGTQYF.

V usage is TRBV20-1 and J usage is TRBJ2-3; D unclear. Trimming cost V 6 bases and J 3 bases, with 16 bases left between them. This CDR3 comprises 14 residues. Germline V gene sequence: CDR1 DFQATT, CDR2 SNEGSKA (reference sequence). The CDR3 spells CSAPGRAQTDTQYF. For the CDR3, the DNA is TGCAGTGCACCCGGACGAGCGCAAACAGATACGCAGTATTTT.

There are many counts of this clonotype. V and J are TRBV6-6 and TRBJ2-1, with D unresolved. The CDR3 is made up of 13 amino acids. CDR1 and CDR2 (germline): MNHNY, SVGAGI (reference sequence). Trimming removed 6 bases at V and 1 base at J, with 7 bases between. The CDR3 bases are TGTGCCAGCAGGACCGCTTCCTACAATGAGCAGTTCTTC. This sequence encodes CASRTASYNEQFF.

This clonotype was seen a handful of times. V gene TRBV12-3 or TRBV12-4 combines with J gene TRBJ2-7; perhaps TRBD2 as D (6 bases). Trimming took off 6 bases at V and 0 bases at J, with 12 bases between the two ends. CDR3 length equals 14 residues. CDR3 DNA sequence: TGTGCCAGCAGGGATAGCGGTAGCTCCTACGAGCAGTACTTC. Residues: CASRDSGSSYEQYF.

In its sample, this clonotype was seen once. The chain uses TRBV9 and TRBJ1-1; maybe TRBD1 (6 bases). Germline CDR1 reads SGDLS; CDR2 reads YYNGEE. Trimming took 3 bases from V and 1 from J, leaving 16 bases between them. This CDR3 contains 16 residues. CDR3 DNA: TGTGCCAGCAGCGCCGTCGGGGGGGCTCCGAACACTGAAGCTTTCTTT. Translating it yields CASSAVGGAPNTEAFF. The entire variable domain, with the rest obtained from reference TRBV9 and TRBJ1-1, is as follows: DSGVTQTPKHLITATGQRVTLRCSPRSGDLSVYWYQQSLDQGLQFLIQYYNGEERAKGNILERFSAQQFPDLHSELNLSSLELGDSALYFCASSAVGGAPNTEAFFGQGTRLTVV.

V is TRBV7-6 and J is TRBJ1-1, with D possibly matching TRBD1 (5 bases). Germline values: CDR1 SGHVS, CDR2 FNYEAQ. The CDR3 spans 13 residues. V was trimmed by 6 bases and J by 5 bases, leaving 13 bases between them. The CDR3, as DNA: TGTGCCAGCAGATCCACCGGGGGAACTGAAGCTTTCTTT. Translating gives CASRSTGGTEAFF.

The chain uses TRBV20-1 and TRBJ1-2, with 8 nucleotides matching TRBD1. From germline, CDR1 is DFQATT and CDR2 SNEGSKA (reference sequence). This CDR3 has 12 amino acids. J gave up 7 bases and V 3 bases, and 4 bases lay outside the gene matches. CDR3 nucleotide sequence: TGCAGTGCTAGTATCCAGGGGGCTGGCTACACCTTC. This translates into CSASIQGAGYTF.

This clonotype was seen only a few times. This chain joins TRBV12-3 or TRBV12-4 and TRBJ2-7, with D uncertain. This CDR3 region has 12 residues. V lost 4 bases to trimming and J lost 7 bases, with 11 bases between them. CDR3 bases: TGTGCCAGCAGTTCACTATCATGGGAGCAGTACTTC. Protein product: CASSSLSWEQYF.

The chain employs TRBV19 and TRBJ2-1; D unclear. The CDR3 spans 13 residues. Germline values: CDR1 LNHDA, CDR2 SQIVND (reference sequence). The V end was cut by 1 base, the J end by 12 bases, with 13 bases between. The CDR3 coding sequence is TGTGCCAGTAGTATAGTTTGGGATTCGGGGCAGTTCTTC. Its translation: CASSIVWDSGQFF.

This clonotype has only a few counts. The rearrangement uses TRBV2 and TRBJ2-7; 7 bases line up with TRBD1. This CDR3 has 14 amino acids. With V trimmed by 1 base and J by 4 bases, 4 bases remained unmatched. CDR1 is SNHLY, CDR2 FYNNEI, per germline. CDR3 protein: CASSEEGARYEQYF. CDR3 coding DNA: TGTGCCAGCAGTGAAGAGGGGGCGCGGTACGAGCAGTACTTC.

This chain connects TRBV6-2 or TRBV6-3 to TRBJ2-1; TRBD1 matches at 7 bases. Germline V gene sequence: CDR1 MNHEY, CDR2 SVGEGT. Trimming cost V 5 bases and J 5 bases; bases outside gene matches: 15. CDR3 length equals 17 residues. The CDR3 protein is CASSLELRKGANNEQFF. CDR3 coding DNA: TGTGCCAGCAGTCTGGAGCTAAGGAAGGGGGCTAACAATGAGCAGTTCTTC.

A few counts support this clonotype. The V gene is TRBV12-3 or TRBV12-4, the J gene TRBJ2-7; tentative D call: TRBD2 (5 bases). The CDR3 runs 14 residues. V was trimmed by 4 bases and J by 0 bases, leaving 10 bases between them. The CDR3 DNA reads as TGTGCCAGCAGTTACGACGGAGGCTCCTACGAGCAGTACTTC. This encodes CASSYDGGSYEQYF.

This clonotype has more than one count but fewer than ten. This rearrangement joins TRBV2 to TRBJ2-1, with D maybe TRBD2 (5 bases). The CDR3 totals 13 residues. V was pared by 10 bases and J by 5 bases, with 15 bases between. Germline V gene lookup returns CDR1 SNHLY and CDR2 FYNNEI. CDR3 amino acids: CATSSDYNNEQFF. Here the CDR3 DNA reads TGTGCCACCTCATCAGACTATAACAATGAGCAGTTCTTC.

The chain links TRBV27 to TRBJ2-2; unclear D gene. The CDR3 loop spans 14 amino acids. CDR1 is MNHEY and CDR2 is SMNVEV in the germline V gene (reference sequence). V was pared by 0 bases and J by 6 bases, with 8 bases between. CDR3 nucleotides: TGTGCCAGCAGTTTATCAGGGTCCGCCGGGGAGCTGTTTTTT. It is translated as CASSLSGSAGELFF.

The table lists this clonotype with a few counts. A single base separates this from a much larger clone, so it may be a read error. This chain uses TRBV7-2 with TRBJ2-1; D remains unclear. The CDR3 consists of 13 residues. Germline values: CDR1 SGHTA, CDR2 FQGNSA. DNA for the CDR3: TGTGCCAGCAGCGTAGCTCGGAACAATGAGCAGTTCTTC. This translates into CASSVARNNEQFF.

This clonotype occurred a few times. V and J are TRBV18 and TRBJ1-4, with D uncertain. Germline V lookup: CDR1 KGHSH, CDR2 LQKENI. Trimming removed 0 bases at V and 7 bases at J, with 15 bases between. This CDR3 spans 16 amino acids. The CDR3 reads CASSPPNYGGPEKLFF. CDR3 sequence (DNA): TGTGCCAGCTCACCACCGAATTATGGCGGACCTGAAAAACTGTTTTTT.

This clonotype was picked up a small number of times. The chain links TRBV29-1 to TRBJ2-1; 10 bases align to TRBD2. The CDR3 is 17 amino acids. The junction had 8 bases not matched to a gene; V was cut back by 3 bases and J by 0 bases. Germline CDR1 is SQVTM and CDR2 is ANQGSEA. This chain's CDR3 is CSVDGLASGGSYNEQFF. The CDR3 nucleotides are TGCAGCGTTGATGGCCTCGCTAGCGGGGGCTCCTACAATGAGCAGTTCTTC.

V gene TRBV7-8 combines with J gene TRBJ2-1; the match to TRBD2 covers 14 bases. V lost 5 bases, J lost 0 bases, and 12 bases stayed unmatched. The CDR3 has 20 amino acids. Germline V lookup: CDR1 SGHVS, CDR2 FQNEAQ. The CDR3 loop is CASSTTGLAGVDLSYNEQFF. For the CDR3, the DNA is TGTGCCAGCAGCACGACGGGACTAGCGGGAGTAGATCTCTCCTACAATGAGCAGTTCTTC. Full variable domain (remainder filled in from reference TRBV7-8 and TRBJ2-1): GAGVSQSPRYKVAKRGQDVALRCDPISGHVSLFWYQQALGQGPEFLTYFQNEAQLDKSGLPSDRFFAERPEGSVSTLKIQRTQQEDSAVYLCASSTTGLAGVDLSYNEQFFGPGTRLTVL.

The chain recombines TRBV27 with TRBJ2-7; 13 nucleotides agree with TRBD2. Looked up from germline, CDR1 is MNHEY and CDR2 is SMNVEV (reference sequence). The J segment lost 2 bases and the V segment lost 8 bases, leaving 6 bases of the junction unmatched. CDR3 size: 15 residues. The CDR3 region is CASRLGTSGTYEQYF. The CDR3 DNA is TGTGCCAGCCGCCTCGGGACTAGCGGGACCTACGAGCAGTACTTC.